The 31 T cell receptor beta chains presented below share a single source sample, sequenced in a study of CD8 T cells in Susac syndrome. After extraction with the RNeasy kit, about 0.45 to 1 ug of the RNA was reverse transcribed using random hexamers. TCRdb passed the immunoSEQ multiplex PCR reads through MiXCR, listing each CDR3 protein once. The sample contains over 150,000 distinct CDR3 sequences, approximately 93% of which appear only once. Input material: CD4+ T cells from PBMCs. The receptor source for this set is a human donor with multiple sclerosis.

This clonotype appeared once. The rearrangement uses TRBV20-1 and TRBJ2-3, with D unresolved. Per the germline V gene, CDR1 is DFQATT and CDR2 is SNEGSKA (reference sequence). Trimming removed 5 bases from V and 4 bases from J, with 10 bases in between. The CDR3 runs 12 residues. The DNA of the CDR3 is TGCAGTGCTTTTGCGTGGGCAGATACGCAGTATTTT. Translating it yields CSAFAWADTQYF.

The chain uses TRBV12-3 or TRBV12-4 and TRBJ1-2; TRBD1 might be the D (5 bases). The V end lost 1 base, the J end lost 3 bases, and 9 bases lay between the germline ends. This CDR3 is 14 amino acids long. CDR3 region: CASSLEGRYYGYTF. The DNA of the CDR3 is TGTGCCAGCAGTTTAGAGGGGCGGTACTATGGCTACACCTTC.

The CDR3 DNA is TGCGCCAGCAGCTTGGTAGGGGCCGGGGGCTACACCTTC. Protein product: CASSLVGAGGYTF. The chain is built from TRBV5-1 and TRBJ1-2, with D maybe TRBD1 (5 bases). Between the trimmed V and J ends, which lost 0 bases and 8 bases, there was a span of 11 bases. This CDR3 is 13 amino acids long. The germline CDR1 and CDR2 sequences are SGHRS and YFSETQ. Based on the CDR3 plus reference TRBV5-1 and TRBJ1-2, the full variable domain is KAGVTQTPRYLIKTRGQQVTLSCSPISGHRSVSWYQQTPGQGLQFLFEYFSETQRNKGNFPGRFSGRQFSNSRSEMNVSTLELGDSALYLCASSLVGAGGYTFGSGTRLTVV.

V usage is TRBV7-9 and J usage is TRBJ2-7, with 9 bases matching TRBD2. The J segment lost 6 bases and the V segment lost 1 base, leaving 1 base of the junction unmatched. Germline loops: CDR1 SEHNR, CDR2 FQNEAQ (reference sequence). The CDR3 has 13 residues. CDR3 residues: CASSLVLAGEQYF. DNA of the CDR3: TGTGCCAGCAGCTTAGTACTAGCGGGCGAGCAGTACTTC.

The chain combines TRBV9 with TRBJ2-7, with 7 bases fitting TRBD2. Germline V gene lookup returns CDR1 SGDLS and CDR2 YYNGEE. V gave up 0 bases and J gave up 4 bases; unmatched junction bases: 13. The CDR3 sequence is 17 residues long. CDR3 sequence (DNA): TGTGCCAGCAGCGTAGGGCCCCACGGCGGGGGTAATTACGAGCAGTACTTC. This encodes CASSVGPHGGGNYEQYF. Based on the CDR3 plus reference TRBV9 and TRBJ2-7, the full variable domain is DSGVTQTPKHLITATGQRVTLRCSPRSGDLSVYWYQQSLDQGLQFLIQYYNGEERAKGNILERFSAQQFPDLHSELNLSSLELGDSALYFCASSVGPHGGGNYEQYFGPGTRLTVT.

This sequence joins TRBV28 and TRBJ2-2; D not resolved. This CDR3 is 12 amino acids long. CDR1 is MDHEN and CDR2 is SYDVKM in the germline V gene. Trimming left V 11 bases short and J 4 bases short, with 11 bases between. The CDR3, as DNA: TGTGCCGCTTACGCCGGCACCGGGGAGCTGTTTTTT. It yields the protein CAAYAGTGELFF.

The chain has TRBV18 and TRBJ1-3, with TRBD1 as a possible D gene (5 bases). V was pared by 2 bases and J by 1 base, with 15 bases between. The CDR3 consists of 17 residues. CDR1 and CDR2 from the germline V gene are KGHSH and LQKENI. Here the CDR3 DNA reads TGTGCCAGCTCACCATATTCCGGGACGGATTCTGGAAACACCATATATTTT. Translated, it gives CASSPYSGTDSGNTIYF.

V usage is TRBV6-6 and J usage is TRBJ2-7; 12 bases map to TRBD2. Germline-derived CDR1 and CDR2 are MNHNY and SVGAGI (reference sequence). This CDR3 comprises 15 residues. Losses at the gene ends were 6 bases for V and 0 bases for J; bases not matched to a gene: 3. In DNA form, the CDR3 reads TGTGCCAGCAGAGAGGGACTAGCGGGCTCCTACGAGCAGTACTTC. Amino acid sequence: CASREGLAGSYEQYF.

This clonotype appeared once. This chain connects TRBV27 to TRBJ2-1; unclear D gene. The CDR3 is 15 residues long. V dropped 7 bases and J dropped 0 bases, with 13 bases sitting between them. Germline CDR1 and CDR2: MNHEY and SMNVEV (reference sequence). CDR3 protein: CASTQRVSSYNEQFF. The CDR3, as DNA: TGTGCCAGCACCCAAAGGGTCAGCTCCTACAATGAGCAGTTCTTC.

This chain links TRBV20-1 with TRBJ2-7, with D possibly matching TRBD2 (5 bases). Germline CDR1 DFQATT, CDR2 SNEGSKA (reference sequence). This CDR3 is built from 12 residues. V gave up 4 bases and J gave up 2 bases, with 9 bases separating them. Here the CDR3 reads CSAILATYEQYF. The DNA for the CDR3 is TGCAGTGCTATCCTAGCAACCTACGAGCAGTACTTC.

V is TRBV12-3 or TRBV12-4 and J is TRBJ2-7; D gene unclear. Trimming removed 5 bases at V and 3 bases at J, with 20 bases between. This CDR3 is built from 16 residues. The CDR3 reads CASSARKHSTDYEQYF. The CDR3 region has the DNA TGTGCCAGCAGTGCCAGAAAACATTCCACTGACTACGAGCAGTACTTC.

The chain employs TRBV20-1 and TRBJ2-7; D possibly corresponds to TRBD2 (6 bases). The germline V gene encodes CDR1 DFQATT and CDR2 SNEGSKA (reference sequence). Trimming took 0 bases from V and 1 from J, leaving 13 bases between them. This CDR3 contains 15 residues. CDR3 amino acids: CSARDQLAGSYEQYF. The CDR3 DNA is TGCAGTGCTAGAGATCAACTAGCAGGTTCCTACGAGCAGTACTTC.

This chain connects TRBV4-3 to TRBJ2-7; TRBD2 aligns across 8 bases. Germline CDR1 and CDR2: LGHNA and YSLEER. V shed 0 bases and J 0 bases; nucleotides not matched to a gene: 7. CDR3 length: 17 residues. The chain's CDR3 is CASSQDLAGPSSYEQYF. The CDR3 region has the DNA TGCGCCAGCAGCCAAGATTTAGCGGGACCGAGCTCCTACGAGCAGTACTTC.

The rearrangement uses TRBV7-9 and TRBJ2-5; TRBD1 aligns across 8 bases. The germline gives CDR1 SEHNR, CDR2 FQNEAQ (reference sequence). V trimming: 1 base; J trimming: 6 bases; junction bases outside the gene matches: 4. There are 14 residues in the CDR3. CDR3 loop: CASSLGQGTKTQYF. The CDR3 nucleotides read TGTGCCAGCAGCTTAGGACAGGGGACGAAGACCCAGTACTTC.

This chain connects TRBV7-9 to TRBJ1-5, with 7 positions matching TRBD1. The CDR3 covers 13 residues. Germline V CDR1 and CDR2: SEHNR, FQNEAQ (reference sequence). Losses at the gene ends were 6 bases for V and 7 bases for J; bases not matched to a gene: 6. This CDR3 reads CASSLGQNQPQHF. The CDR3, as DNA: TGTGCCAGCAGTTTGGGACAGAACCAGCCCCAGCATTTT.

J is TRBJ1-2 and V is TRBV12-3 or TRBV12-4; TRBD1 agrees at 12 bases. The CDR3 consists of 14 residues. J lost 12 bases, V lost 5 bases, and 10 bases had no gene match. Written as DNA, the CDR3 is TGTGCCAGCAGTCCCCCGGGGACAGGGGGCGCCGACACCTTC. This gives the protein CASSPPGTGGADTF.

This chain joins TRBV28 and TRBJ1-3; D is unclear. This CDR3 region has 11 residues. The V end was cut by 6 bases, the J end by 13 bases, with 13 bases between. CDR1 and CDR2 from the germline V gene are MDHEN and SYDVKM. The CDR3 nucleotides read TGTGCCAGCAGCTCCGACGGGAATATATATTTT. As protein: CASSSDGNIYF.

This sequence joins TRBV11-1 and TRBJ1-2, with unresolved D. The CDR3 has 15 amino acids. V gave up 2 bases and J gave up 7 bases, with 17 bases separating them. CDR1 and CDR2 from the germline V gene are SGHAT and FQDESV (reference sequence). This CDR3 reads CASSLQRRGWCGYTF. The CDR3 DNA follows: TGTGCCAGCAGCTTACAGCGAAGAGGGTGGTGTGGCTACACCTTC.

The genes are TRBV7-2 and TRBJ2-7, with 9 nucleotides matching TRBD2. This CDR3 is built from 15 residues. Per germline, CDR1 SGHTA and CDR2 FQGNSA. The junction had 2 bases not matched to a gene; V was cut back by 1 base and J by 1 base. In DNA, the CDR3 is TGTGCCAGCAGCTTAGACGCGGGAGGGTCCTACGAGCAGTACTTC. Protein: CASSLDAGGSYEQYF.

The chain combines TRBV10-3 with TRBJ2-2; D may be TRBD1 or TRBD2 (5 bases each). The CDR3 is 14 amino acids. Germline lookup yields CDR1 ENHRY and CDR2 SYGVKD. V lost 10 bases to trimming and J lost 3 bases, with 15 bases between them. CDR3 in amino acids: CATKGSTDTGELFF. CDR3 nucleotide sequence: TGTGCCACTAAGGGGAGTACTGACACCGGGGAGCTGTTTTTT.

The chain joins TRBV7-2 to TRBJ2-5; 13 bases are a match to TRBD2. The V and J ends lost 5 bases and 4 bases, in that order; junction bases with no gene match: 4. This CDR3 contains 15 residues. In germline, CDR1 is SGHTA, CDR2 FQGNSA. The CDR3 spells CASSTGLAGVETQYF. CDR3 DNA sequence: TGTGCCAGCAGCACCGGACTAGCGGGAGTAGAGACCCAGTACTTC.

As DNA, the CDR3 is TGTGCCAGCGTGGGGTCGGGTGTAAATGAGCAGTTCTTC. Amino acids: CASVGSGVNEQFF. The V call is TRBV7-9, the J call TRBJ2-1; D is undetermined. The V gene lost 8 bases and the J gene lost 7 bases, with 15 bases spanning the gap. The CDR3 spans 13 residues. Germline assignment: CDR1 SEHNR and CDR2 FQNEAQ (reference sequence). The full variable domain, with the rest looked up from reference TRBV7-9 and TRBJ2-1, is DTGVSQNPRHKITKRGQNVTFRCDPISEHNRLYWYRQTLGQGPEFLTYFQNEAQLEKSRLLSDRFSAERPKGSFSTLEIQRTEQGDSAMYLCASVGSGVNEQFFGPGTRLTVL.

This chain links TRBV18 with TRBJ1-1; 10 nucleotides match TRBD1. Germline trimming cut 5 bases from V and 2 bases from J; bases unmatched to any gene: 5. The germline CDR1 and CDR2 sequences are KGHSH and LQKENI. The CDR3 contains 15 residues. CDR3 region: CASSGGDRGNTEAFF. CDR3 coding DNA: TGTGCCAGCTCAGGGGGGGACAGGGGAAACACTGAAGCTTTCTTT.

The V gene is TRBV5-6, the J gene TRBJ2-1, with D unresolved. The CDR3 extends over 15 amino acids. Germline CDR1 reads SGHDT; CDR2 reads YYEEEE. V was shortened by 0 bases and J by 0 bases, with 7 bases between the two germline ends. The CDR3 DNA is TGTGCCAGCAGCTTGGAACGCCGCTCCTACAATGAGCAGTTCTTC. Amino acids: CASSLERRSYNEQFF.

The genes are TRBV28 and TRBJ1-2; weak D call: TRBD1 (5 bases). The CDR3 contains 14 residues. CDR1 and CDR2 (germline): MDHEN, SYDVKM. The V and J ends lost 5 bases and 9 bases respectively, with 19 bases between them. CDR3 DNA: TGTGCCAGCAGTCCCCCGCGGAAGGGGTTCAGCTACACCTTC. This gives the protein CASSPPRKGFSYTF.

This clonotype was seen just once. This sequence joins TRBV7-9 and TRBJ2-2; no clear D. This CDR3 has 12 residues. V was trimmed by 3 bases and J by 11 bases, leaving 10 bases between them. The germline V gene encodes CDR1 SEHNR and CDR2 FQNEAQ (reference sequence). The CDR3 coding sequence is TGTGCCAGCAGCTTCGGCAGAATCGAGCTGTTTTTT. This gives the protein CASSFGRIELFF.

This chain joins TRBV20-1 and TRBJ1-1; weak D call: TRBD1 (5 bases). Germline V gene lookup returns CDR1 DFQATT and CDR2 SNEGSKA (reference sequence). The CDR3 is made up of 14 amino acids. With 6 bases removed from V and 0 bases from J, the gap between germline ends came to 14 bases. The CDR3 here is CSATDTPMNTEAFF. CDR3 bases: TGCAGTGCCACGGACACCCCAATGAACACTGAAGCTTTCTTT.

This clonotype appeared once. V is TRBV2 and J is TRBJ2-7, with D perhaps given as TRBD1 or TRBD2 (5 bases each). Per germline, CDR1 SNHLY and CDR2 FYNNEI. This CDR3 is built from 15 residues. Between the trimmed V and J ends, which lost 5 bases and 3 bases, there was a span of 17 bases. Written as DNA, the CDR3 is TGTGCCAGCAGTCGACGAGTGTGGGGGAGCTACGAGCAGTACTTC. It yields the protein CASSRRVWGSYEQYF.

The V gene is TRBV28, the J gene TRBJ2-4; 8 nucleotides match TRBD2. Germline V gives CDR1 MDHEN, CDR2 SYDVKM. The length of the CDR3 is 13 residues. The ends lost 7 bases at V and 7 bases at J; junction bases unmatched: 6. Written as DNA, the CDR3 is TGTGCCAGCATCGGGGGGGCCGAGAACATTCAGTACTTC. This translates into CASIGGAENIQYF.

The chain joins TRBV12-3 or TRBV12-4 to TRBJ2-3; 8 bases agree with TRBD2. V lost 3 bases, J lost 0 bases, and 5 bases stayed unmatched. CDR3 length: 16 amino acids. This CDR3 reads CASSFGPSGSTDTQYF. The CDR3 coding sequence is TGTGCCAGCAGTTTCGGGCCTAGCGGGAGCACAGATACGCAGTATTTT.

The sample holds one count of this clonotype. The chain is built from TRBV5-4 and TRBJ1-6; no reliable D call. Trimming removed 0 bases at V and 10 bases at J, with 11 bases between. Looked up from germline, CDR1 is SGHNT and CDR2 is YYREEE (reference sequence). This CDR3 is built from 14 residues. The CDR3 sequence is CASSLGRAGSPLHF. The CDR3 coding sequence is TGTGCCAGCAGCTTGGGAAGGGCTGGCTCACCCCTCCACTTT.